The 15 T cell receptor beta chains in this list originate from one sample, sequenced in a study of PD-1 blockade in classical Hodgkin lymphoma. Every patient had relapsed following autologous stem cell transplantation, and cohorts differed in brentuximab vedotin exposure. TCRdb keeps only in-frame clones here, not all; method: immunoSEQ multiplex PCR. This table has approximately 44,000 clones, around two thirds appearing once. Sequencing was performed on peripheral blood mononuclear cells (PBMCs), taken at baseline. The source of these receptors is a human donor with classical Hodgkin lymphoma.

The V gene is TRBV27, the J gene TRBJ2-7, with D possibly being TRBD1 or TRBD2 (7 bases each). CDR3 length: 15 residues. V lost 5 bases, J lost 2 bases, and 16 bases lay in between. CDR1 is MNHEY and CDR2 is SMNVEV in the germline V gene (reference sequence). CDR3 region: CASSLPGGGTYEQYF. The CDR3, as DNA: TGTGCCAGCAGTCTGCCAGGGGGAGGGACCTACGAGCAGTACTTC.

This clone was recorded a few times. CDR3 loop: CSPRRANEAFF. CDR3 coding DNA: TGCAGCCCCCGTCGGGCGAATGAAGCTTTCTTT. The rearrangement joins TRBV29-1 to TRBJ1-1; D is undetermined. The CDR3 length is 11 residues. Trimming removed 8 bases from V and 7 bases from J, with 14 bases in between. Per germline, CDR1 SQVTM and CDR2 ANQGSEA.

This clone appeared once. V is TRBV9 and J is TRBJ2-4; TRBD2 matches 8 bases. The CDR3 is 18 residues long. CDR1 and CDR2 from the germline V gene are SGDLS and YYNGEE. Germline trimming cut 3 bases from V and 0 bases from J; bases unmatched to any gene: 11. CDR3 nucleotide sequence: TGTGCCAGCAGCGACCCCGGCCCAGCGGGGGAAGCCAAAAACATTCAGTACTTC. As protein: CASSDPGPAGEAKNIQYF.

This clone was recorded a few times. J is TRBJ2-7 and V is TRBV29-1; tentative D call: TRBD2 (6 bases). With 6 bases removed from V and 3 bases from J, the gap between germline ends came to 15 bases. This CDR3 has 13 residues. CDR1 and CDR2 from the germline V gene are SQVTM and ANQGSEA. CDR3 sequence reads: CSVSRGLLYEQYF. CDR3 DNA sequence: TGCAGCGTCAGCCGGGGACTTCTCTACGAGCAGTACTTC.

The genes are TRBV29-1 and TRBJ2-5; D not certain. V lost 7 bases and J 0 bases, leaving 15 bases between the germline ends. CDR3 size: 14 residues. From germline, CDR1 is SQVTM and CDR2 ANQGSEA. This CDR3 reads CSARPLSYQETQYF. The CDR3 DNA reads TGCAGCGCTCGACCGCTAAGTTACCAAGAGACCCAGTACTTC.

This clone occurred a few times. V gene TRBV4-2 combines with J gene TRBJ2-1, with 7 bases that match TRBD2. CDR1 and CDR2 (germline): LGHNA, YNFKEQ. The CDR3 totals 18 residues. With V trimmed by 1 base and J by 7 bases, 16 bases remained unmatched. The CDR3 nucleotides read TGTGCCAGCAGCCAAGCCACTACCGGGCCCTGGGGGGGGAATGAGCAGTTCTTC. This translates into CASSQATTGPWGGNEQFF.

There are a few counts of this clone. CDR3 sequence reads: CATSRDSPQGLLASEQFF. The CDR3 nucleotides read TGTGCCACCAGCAGAGATTCCCCCCAGGGTTTATTAGCTAGTGAGCAGTTCTTC. The rearrangement links TRBV15 to TRBJ2-1, with D maybe TRBD1 (5 bases). The V end lost 0 bases, the J end lost 9 bases, and 24 bases lay between the germline ends. The CDR3 runs to 18 residues. Germline V CDR1 and CDR2: LNHNV, YYDKDF (reference sequence).

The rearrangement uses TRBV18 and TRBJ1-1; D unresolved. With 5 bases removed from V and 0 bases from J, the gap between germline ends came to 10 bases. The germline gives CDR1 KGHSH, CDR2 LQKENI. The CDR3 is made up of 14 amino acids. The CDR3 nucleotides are TGTGCCAGCTCAAGTCAATCCGTGAACACTGAAGCTTTCTTT. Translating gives CASSSQSVNTEAFF.

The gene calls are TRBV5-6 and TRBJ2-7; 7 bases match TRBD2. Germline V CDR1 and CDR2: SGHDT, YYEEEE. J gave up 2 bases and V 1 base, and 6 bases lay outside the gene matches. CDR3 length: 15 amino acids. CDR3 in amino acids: CASSLRLAEAYEQYF. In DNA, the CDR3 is TGTGCCAGCAGCTTGAGGCTAGCGGAAGCCTACGAGCAGTACTTC.

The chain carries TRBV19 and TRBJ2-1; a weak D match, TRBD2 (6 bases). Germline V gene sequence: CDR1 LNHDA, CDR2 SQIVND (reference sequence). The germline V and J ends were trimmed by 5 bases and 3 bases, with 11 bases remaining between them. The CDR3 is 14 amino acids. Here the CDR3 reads CASSFAGSYNEQFF. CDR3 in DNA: TGTGCCAGTAGTTTCGCGGGGAGCTACAATGAGCAGTTCTTC.

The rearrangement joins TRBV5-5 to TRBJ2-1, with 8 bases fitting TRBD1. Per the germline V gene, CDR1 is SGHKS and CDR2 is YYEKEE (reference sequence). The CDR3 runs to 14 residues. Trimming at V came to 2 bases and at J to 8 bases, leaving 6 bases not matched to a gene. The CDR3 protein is CASSLWTGSDEQFF. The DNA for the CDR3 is TGTGCCAGCAGCTTATGGACAGGGAGTGATGAGCAGTTCTTC.

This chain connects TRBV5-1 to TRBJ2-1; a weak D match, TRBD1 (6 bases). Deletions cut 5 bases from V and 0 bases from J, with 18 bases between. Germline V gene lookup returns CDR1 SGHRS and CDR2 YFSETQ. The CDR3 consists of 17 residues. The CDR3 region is CASSTHRQAYSYNEQFF. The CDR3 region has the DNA TGCGCCAGCAGTACACATAGACAGGCCTACTCCTACAATGAGCAGTTCTTC.

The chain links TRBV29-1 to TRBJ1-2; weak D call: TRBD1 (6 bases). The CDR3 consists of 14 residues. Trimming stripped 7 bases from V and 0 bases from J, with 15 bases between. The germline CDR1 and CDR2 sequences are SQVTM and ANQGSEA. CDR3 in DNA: TGCAGCGCGGGTCGGGGGGACACTAACTATGGCTACACCTTC. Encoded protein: CSAGRGDTNYGYTF.

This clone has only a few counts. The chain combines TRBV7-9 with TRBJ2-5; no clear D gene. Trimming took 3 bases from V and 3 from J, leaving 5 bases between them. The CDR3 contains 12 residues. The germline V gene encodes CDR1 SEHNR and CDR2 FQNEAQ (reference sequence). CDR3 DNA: TGTGCCAGCAGCTTGATCGAAGAGACCCAGTACTTC. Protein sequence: CASSLIEETQYF.

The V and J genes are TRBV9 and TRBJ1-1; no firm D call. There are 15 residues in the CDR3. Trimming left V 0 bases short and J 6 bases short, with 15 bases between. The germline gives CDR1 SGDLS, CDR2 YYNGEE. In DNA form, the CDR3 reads TGTGCCAGCAGCGTAGTGATAGGGCTCTCCGCTGAAGCTTTCTTT. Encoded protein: CASSVVIGLSAEAFF.